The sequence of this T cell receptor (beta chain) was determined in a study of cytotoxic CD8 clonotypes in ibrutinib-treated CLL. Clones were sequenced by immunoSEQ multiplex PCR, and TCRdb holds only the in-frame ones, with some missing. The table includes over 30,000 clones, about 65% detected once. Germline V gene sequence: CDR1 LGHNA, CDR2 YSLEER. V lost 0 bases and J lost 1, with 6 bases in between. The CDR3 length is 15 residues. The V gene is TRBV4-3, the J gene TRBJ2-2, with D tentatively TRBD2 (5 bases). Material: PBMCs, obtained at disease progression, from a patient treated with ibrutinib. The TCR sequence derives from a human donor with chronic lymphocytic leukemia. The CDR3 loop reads CASSQDRENTGELFF. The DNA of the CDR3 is TGCGCCAGCAGCCAAGATCGGGAGAACACCGGGGAGCTGTTTTTT.